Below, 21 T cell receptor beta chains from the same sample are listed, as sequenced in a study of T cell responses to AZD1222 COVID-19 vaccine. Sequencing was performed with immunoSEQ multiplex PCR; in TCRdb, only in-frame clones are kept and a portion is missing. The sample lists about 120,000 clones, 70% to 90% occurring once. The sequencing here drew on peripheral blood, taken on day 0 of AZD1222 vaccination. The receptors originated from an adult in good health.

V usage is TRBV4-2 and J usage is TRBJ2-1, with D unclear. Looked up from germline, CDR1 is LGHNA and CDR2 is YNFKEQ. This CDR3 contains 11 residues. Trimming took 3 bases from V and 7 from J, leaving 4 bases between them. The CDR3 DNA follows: TGTGCCAGCAGCCAGTCTAATGAGCAGTTCTTC. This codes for CASSQSNEQFF.

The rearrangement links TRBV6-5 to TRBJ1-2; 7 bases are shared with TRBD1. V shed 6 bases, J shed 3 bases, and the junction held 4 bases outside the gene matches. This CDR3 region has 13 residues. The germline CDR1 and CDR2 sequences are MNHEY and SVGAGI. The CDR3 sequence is CASRIGQDYGYTF. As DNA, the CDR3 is TGTGCCAGCAGGATCGGACAGGACTATGGCTACACCTTC.

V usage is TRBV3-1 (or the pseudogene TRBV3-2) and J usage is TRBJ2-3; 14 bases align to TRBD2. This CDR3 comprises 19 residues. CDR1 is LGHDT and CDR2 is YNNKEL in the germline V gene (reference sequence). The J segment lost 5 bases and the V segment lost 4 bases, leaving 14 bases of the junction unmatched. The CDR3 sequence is CASSPGLAGASIQGDTQYF. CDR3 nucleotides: TGTGCCAGCAGCCCGGGACTAGCGGGGGCGTCGATACAGGGAGATACGCAGTATTTT.

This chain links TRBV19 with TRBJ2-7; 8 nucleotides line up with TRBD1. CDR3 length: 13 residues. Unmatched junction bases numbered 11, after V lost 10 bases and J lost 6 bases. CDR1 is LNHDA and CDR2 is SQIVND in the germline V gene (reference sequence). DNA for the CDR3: TGTGCCACCGGACAGGGCCTCCGGGGCGAGCAGTACTTC. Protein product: CATGQGLRGEQYF.

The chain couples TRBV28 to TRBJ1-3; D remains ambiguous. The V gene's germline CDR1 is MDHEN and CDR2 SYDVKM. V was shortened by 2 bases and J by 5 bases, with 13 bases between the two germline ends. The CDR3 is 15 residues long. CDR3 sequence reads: CASSLEVAWRNTIYF. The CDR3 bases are TGTGCCAGCAGTTTAGAGGTAGCCTGGAGAAACACCATATATTTT.

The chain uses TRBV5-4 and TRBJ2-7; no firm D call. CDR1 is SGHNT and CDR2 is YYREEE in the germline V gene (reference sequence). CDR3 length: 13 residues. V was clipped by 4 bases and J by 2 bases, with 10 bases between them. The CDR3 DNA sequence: TGTGCCAGCAGCGATAGACTTACCTACGAGCAGTACTTC. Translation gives CASSDRLTYEQYF.

The CDR3 DNA reads as TGTGCCTTCCAGGGACACTTCGGCACTGAAGCTTTCTTT. Translated: CAFQGHFGTEAFF. The chain uses TRBV10-3 and TRBJ1-1, with D perhaps matching TRBD1 (6 bases). V was trimmed by 11 bases and J by 4 bases, leaving 17 bases between them. Germline assignment: CDR1 ENHRY and CDR2 SYGVKD. The CDR3 length is 13 residues.

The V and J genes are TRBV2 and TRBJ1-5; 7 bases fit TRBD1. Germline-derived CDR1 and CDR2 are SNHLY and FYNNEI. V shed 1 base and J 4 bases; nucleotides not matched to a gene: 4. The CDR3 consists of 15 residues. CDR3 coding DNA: TGTGCCAGCAGTGAAGACAGGGGCCCTAATCAGCCCCAGCATTTT. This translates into CASSEDRGPNQPQHF.

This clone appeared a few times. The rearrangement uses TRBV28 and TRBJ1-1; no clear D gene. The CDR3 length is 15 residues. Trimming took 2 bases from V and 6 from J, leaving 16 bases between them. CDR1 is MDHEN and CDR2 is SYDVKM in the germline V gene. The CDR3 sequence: CASSLDLSNGAEAFF. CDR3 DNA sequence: TGTGCCAGCAGTTTAGATTTGAGTAATGGGGCTGAAGCTTTCTTT.

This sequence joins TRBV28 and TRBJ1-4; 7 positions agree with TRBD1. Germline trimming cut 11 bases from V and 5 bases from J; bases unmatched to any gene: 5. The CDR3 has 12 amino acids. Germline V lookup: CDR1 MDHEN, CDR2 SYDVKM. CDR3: CAAGTENEKLFF. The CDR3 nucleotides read TGTGCCGCCGGGACAGAGAATGAAAAACTGTTTTTT.

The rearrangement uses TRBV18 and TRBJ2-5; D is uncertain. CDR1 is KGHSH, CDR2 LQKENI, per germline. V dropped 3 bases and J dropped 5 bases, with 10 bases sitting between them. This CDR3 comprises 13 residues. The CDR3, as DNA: TGTGCCAGCTCACCCCTCCTGGGGGAGACCCAGTACTTC. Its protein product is CASSPLLGETQYF.

The CDR3 DNA reads as TGTGCCAGCAGCCTCTTTCGGGACGAGCAGTACTTC. Its translation is CASSLFRDEQYF. The rearrangement joins TRBV6-5 to TRBJ2-7; D remains ambiguous. There are 12 residues in the CDR3. CDR1 is MNHEY and CDR2 is SVGAGI in the germline V gene. Trimming left V 6 bases short and J 5 bases short, with 11 bases between.

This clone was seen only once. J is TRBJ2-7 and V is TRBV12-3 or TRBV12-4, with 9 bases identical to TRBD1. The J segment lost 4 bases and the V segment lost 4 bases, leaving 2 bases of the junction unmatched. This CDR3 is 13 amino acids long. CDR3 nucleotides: TGTGCCAGCAGTTCGGGACAGGGTTACGAGCAGTACTTC. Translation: CASSSGQGYEQYF.

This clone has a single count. CDR3 sequence (DNA): TGTGCCAGCAGCTTAGGCGGGATTTCCTACAATGAGCAGTTCTTC. Translating it yields CASSLGGISYNEQFF. This chain uses TRBV7-9 with TRBJ2-1; D is perhaps TRBD2 (6 bases). CDR3 size: 15 residues. Germline CDR1 reads SEHNR; CDR2 reads FQNEAQ (reference sequence). The V end was cut by 1 base, the J end by 1 base, with 8 bases between.

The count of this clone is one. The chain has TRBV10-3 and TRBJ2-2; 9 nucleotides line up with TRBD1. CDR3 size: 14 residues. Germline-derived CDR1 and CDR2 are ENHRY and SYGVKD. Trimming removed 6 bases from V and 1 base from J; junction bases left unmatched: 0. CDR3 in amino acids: CAIRGQGNTGELFF. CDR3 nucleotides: TGTGCCATCAGGGGACAGGGGAACACCGGGGAGCTGTTTTTT.

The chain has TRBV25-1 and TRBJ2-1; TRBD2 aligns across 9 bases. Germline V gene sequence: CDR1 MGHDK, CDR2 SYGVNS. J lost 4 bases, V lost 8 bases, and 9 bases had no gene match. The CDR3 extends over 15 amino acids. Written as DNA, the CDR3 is TGTGCCAGCCTCTATAGCGGGAGTGGGTACAATGAGCAGTTCTTC. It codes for CASLYSGSGYNEQFF.

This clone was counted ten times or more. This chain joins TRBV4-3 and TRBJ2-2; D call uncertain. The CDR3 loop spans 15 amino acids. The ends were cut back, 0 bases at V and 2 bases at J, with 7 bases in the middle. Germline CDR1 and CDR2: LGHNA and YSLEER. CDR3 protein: CASSQEALNTGELFF. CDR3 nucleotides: TGCGCCAGCAGCCAAGAGGCCCTAAACACCGGGGAGCTGTTTTTT.

CDR3 amino acids: CASSPSDSSYNEQFF. The CDR3 nucleotides are TGCGCCAGCAGCCCCAGTGATAGCTCCTACAATGAGCAGTTCTTC. The rearrangement links TRBV4-1 to TRBJ2-1; the D is unclear. CDR3 length: 15 amino acids. The ends were cut back, 4 bases at V and 0 bases at J, with 10 bases in the middle. The V gene's germline CDR1 is MGHRA and CDR2 YSYEKL.

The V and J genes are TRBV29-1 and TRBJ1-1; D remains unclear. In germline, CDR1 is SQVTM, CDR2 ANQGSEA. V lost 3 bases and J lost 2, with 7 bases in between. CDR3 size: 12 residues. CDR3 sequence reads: CSVDRINTEAFF. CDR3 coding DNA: TGCAGCGTTGACAGGATTAACACTGAAGCTTTCTTT.

The DNA of the CDR3 is TGTGCCAGTAGTATATCCTCCGCAGGGGGGATCTACGAGCAGTACTTC. This translates into CASSISSAGGIYEQYF. This chain uses TRBV19 with TRBJ2-7, with D perhaps matching TRBD1 (7 bases). V lost 2 bases and J 3 bases, leaving 17 bases between the germline ends. Germline CDR1 reads LNHDA; CDR2 reads SQIVND (reference sequence). CDR3 length: 16 amino acids. The variable domain in full, with the rest retrieved from reference TRBV19 and TRBJ2-7, is DGGITQSPKYLFRKEGQNVTLSCEQNLNHDAMYWYRQDPGQGLRLIYYSQIVNDFQKGDIAEGYSVSREKKESFPLTVTSAQKNPTAFYLCASSISSAGGIYEQYFGPGTRLTVT.

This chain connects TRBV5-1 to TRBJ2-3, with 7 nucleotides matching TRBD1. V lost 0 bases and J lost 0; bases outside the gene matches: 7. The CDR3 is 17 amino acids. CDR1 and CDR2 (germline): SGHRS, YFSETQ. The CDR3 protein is CASSLGTGTASTDTQYF. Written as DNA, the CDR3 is TGCGCCAGCAGCTTGGGGACCGGGACAGCTAGCACAGATACGCAGTATTTT.